The 26 T cell receptor beta chains presented below share a single source sample, sequenced in a study of cytomegalovirus exposure and HLA in healthy donors. TCRdb's copy holds only in-frame clones and misses some; the assay was immunoSEQ multiplex PCR. The repertoire holds under 200,000 clones, 80% to 90% seen once, with roughly 6% in the top ten. The sample consisted of PBMCs. These receptors all stem from a woman in her 30s in good health and CMV-seronegative.

The chain uses TRBV5-1 and TRBJ2-3, with D tentatively TRBD2 (5 bases). Trimming stripped 2 bases from V and 2 bases from J, with 6 bases between. This CDR3 spans 13 amino acids. Per germline, CDR1 SGHRS and CDR2 YFSETQ. The CDR3 nucleotides are TGCGCCAGCAGCTTCCGGGACACAGATACGCAGTATTTT. Residues: CASSFRDTDTQYF.

The rearrangement joins TRBV4-1 to TRBJ1-5, with D perhaps TRBD1 (5 bases). This CDR3 contains 14 residues. Germline assignment: CDR1 MGHRA and CDR2 YSYEKL. Trimming left V 1 base short and J 6 bases short, with 10 bases between. The CDR3 spells CASSQVGGVQPQHF. DNA for the CDR3: TGCGCCAGCAGCCAAGTCGGGGGAGTTCAGCCCCAGCATTTT.

This chain uses TRBV28 with TRBJ1-1, with a weak D call TRBD1 (5 bases). Trimming took 6 bases from V and 5 from J, leaving 13 bases between them. Per the germline V gene, CDR1 is MDHEN and CDR2 is SYDVKM. The CDR3 runs to 13 residues. The CDR3 loop reads CASSRVRWTEAFF. The CDR3 DNA reads TGTGCCAGCAGCAGGGTTCGGTGGACTGAAGCTTTCTTT.

The rearrangement uses TRBV13 and TRBJ2-6; D is perhaps TRBD1 or TRBD2 (6 bases each). The CDR3 runs 15 residues. Germline V CDR1 and CDR2: PRHDT, FYEKMQ (reference sequence). Trimming took off 5 bases at V and 2 bases at J, with 10 bases between the two ends. The CDR3 DNA follows: TGTGCCAGCAGCCCCGGGGGCGCTGGGGCCAACGTCCTGACTTTC. Protein sequence: CASSPGGAGANVLTF.

V is TRBV30 and J is TRBJ2-2; D possibly uses TRBD1 or TRBD2 (6 bases each). The ends were cut back, 5 bases at V and 6 bases at J, with 13 bases in the middle. This CDR3 region has 13 residues. Germline V gives CDR1 GTSNPN, CDR2 SVGIG (reference sequence). This chain's CDR3 is CAWSPEGAGELFF. The CDR3 DNA sequence: TGTGCCTGGTCGCCGGAGGGGGCCGGGGAGCTGTTTTTT.

This clone was detected only a few times. The rearrangement links TRBV4-1 to TRBJ1-5, with D perhaps matching TRBD1 (6 bases). The CDR3 consists of 15 residues. The V end was cut by 1 base, the J end by 0 bases, with 7 bases between. Germline V gene data show CDR1 as MGHRA and CDR2 as YSYEKL. The CDR3 nucleotides read TGCGCCAGCAGCCAAGGCAGGGGTAGCAATCAGCCCCAGCATTTT. It encodes CASSQGRGSNQPQHF.

The J gene is TRBJ1-1, the V gene TRBV2, with 9 positions matching TRBD1. CDR1 and CDR2 from the germline V gene are SNHLY and FYNNEI. The CDR3 extends over 14 amino acids. The V segment lost 8 bases and the J segment 3 bases; nucleotides outside the gene matches: 7. As DNA, the CDR3 is TGTGCCAGCCAACAGGGACAGGGTTACACTGAAGCTTTCTTT. Its protein is CASQQGQGYTEAFF.

The V call is TRBV7-9, the J call TRBJ2-2; 8 nucleotides line up with TRBD2. After removal of 5 bases from V and 4 bases from J, the junction contained 6 bases not matched to a gene. There are 15 residues in the CDR3. Looked up from germline, CDR1 is SEHNR and CDR2 is FQNEAQ (reference sequence). CDR3 amino acids: CASSGREVGTGELFF. For the CDR3, the DNA is TGTGCCAGCAGCGGGCGGGAGGTCGGCACCGGGGAGCTGTTTTTT.

The chain is built from TRBV6-5 and TRBJ1-5; D gene unclear. The length of the CDR3 is 14 residues. V shed 6 bases and J shed 12 bases, with 21 bases lying between them. CDR1 and CDR2 from the germline V gene are MNHEY and SVGAGI. The CDR3 nucleotides are TGTGCCAGCAGCCGGACGGATCAATCAGGAAACCAGCATTTT. This sequence encodes CASSRTDQSGNQHF.

J is TRBJ2-7 and V is TRBV14; TRBD2 aligns across 12 bases. The CDR3 runs 19 residues. V trimming: 0 bases; J trimming: 4 bases; junction bases outside the gene matches: 13. The germline V gene has CDR1 SGHDN and CDR2 FVKESK. DNA of the CDR3: TGTGCCAGCAGCCAAGATCCCTCGGTGTCCGGACTAGCGGGGTACGAGCAGTACTTC. Protein sequence: CASSQDPSVSGLAGYEQYF. Full variable domain (missing parts from reference TRBV14 and TRBJ2-7): EAGVTQFPSHSVIEKGQTVTLRCDPISGHDNLYWYRRVMGKEIKFLLHFVKESKQDESGMPNNRFLAERTGGTYSTLKVQPAELEDSGVYFCASSQDPSVSGLAGYEQYFGPGTRLTVT.

The CDR3 coding sequence is TGCGCCAGCAGCCCTATCGCCAGGGCGGGACAGCCCCAGCATTTT. Amino acids: CASSPIARAGQPQHF. This chain uses TRBV4-1 with TRBJ1-5; D might be TRBD1 (5 bases). With 4 bases removed from V and 7 bases from J, the gap between germline ends came to 17 bases. Germline V CDR1 and CDR2: MGHRA, YSYEKL. CDR3 length: 15 residues.

The chain employs TRBV27 and TRBJ1-1; D unclear. CDR3 length: 13 amino acids. The V gene lost 2 bases and the J gene lost 2 bases, with 6 bases spanning the gap. Germline V lookup: CDR1 MNHEY, CDR2 SMNVEV (reference sequence). CDR3 DNA sequence: TGTGCCAGCAGTTTAACCCTCAACACTGAAGCTTTCTTT. Its translation is CASSLTLNTEAFF.

The chain carries TRBV6-6 and TRBJ1-1, with 7 bases that match TRBD1. The CDR3 has 12 amino acids. CDR1 is MNHNY and CDR2 is SVGAGI in the germline V gene (reference sequence). Unmatched junction bases numbered 4, after V lost 8 bases and J lost 4 bases. Here the CDR3 reads CASGDRVTEAFF. The CDR3 coding sequence is TGTGCCAGCGGAGACAGGGTCACTGAAGCTTTCTTT.

Remarks on this clone: The sample holds other DNA sequences that translate to the same CDR3. The CDR3 DNA follows: TGTGCCAGCAGTCCCGGGACTGTGTACGAGCAGTACTTC. Translation gives CASSPGTVYEQYF. The chain joins TRBV27 to TRBJ2-7; D possibly corresponds to TRBD2 (6 bases). This CDR3 spans 13 amino acids. V lost 5 bases to trimming and J lost 4 bases, with 12 bases between them. CDR1 is MNHEY and CDR2 is SMNVEV in the germline V gene (reference sequence).

This clone was seen just once. This sequence joins TRBV27 and TRBJ2-7; TRBD1 matches 8 bases. The germline V gene encodes CDR1 MNHEY and CDR2 SMNVEV (reference sequence). The CDR3 is 17 residues long. Germline trimming cut 3 bases from V and 6 bases from J; bases unmatched to any gene: 16. CDR3 protein: CASSFARGLAGSSEQYF. The CDR3 region has the DNA TGTGCCAGCAGTTTTGCCAGGGGGCTGGCGGGAAGCAGCGAGCAGTACTTC.

The V and J genes are TRBV28 and TRBJ2-7, with 8 bases that match TRBD1. With 10 bases clipped from V and 3 bases from J, the junction kept 14 bases outside the gene matches. CDR3 length: 15 residues. Germline V gives CDR1 MDHEN, CDR2 SYDVKM. CDR3 loop: CATSPTGTGRYEQYF. CDR3 bases: TGTGCCACTTCACCGACCGGGACAGGCCGCTACGAGCAGTACTTC.

The rearrangement joins TRBV27 to TRBJ2-6, with D unclear. V was cut by 1 base and J by 1 base, with 8 bases left in between. The length of the CDR3 is 16 residues. CDR1 is MNHEY, CDR2 SMNVEV, per germline (reference sequence). The CDR3 reads CASSLLGDSGANVLTF. CDR3 coding DNA: TGTGCCAGCAGTTTATTGGGCGATTCTGGGGCCAACGTCCTGACTTTC.

The rearrangement links TRBV6-5 to TRBJ1-3; possibly TRBD1 for D (6 bases). The germline CDR1 and CDR2 sequences are MNHEY and SVGAGI. The V end lost 2 bases, the J end lost 2 bases, and 10 bases lay between the germline ends. The CDR3 is made up of 15 amino acids. Written as DNA, the CDR3 is TGTGCCAGCAGTTACGAGGGGGGTCCTGGAAACACCATATATTTT. Its translation is CASSYEGGPGNTIYF.

V is TRBV5-6 and J is TRBJ1-1; weak D call: TRBD1 (6 bases). CDR3 length: 15 amino acids. Trimming pared 1 base from V and 3 bases from J, leaving 13 bases between. Germline lookup yields CDR1 SGHDT and CDR2 YYEEEE. The CDR3 DNA follows: TGTGCCAGCAGCTTGTTTAACAGGGTGGACACTGAAGCTTTCTTT. As protein: CASSLFNRVDTEAFF.

The chain employs TRBV20-1 and TRBJ2-5, with D uncertain. This CDR3 contains 10 residues. V lost 6 bases, J lost 4 bases, and 6 bases lay in between. The germline CDR1 and CDR2 sequences are DFQATT and SNEGSKA (reference sequence). This CDR3 is CSAHGETQYF. Here the CDR3 DNA reads TGCAGTGCCCACGGAGAGACCCAGTACTTC.

The genes are TRBV9 and TRBJ2-3; D perhaps matches TRBD1 (6 bases). This CDR3 is 14 amino acids long. From germline, CDR1 is SGDLS and CDR2 YYNGEE. V shed 0 bases and J shed 1 base, with 6 bases lying between them. Here the CDR3 reads CASSVDRGTDTQYF. The CDR3 DNA reads TGTGCCAGCAGCGTAGACAGGGGCACAGATACGCAGTATTTT.

This clone came up a few times. The CDR3 reads CASTQLAGGEKQYF. As DNA, the CDR3 is TGTGCCAGCACCCAGTTGGCGGGGGGCGAGAAGCAGTATTTT. The chain links TRBV7-8 to TRBJ2-3, with 8 bases that match TRBD2. V was pared by 7 bases and J by 11 bases, with 14 bases of the junction left unmatched. There are 14 residues in the CDR3. Germline loops: CDR1 SGHVS, CDR2 FQNEAQ.

This chain joins TRBV4-1 and TRBJ1-5; 11 bases are a match to TRBD1. J lost 3 bases, V lost 3 bases, and 4 bases had no gene match. The CDR3 totals 16 residues. CDR1 MGHRA and CDR2 YSYEKL come from the germline V gene. The CDR3 DNA sequence: TGCGCCAGCAGCCACGGACAGGGGGCACTCAATCAGCCCCAGCATTTT. It translates to CASSHGQGALNQPQHF.

This clone appeared a few times. The chain recombines TRBV4-2 with TRBJ1-2; the match to TRBD1 covers 9 bases. Per germline, CDR1 LGHNA and CDR2 YNFKEQ. The CDR3 totals 14 residues. Unmatched junction bases numbered 2, after V lost 4 bases and J lost 2 bases. The CDR3 loop is CASSPGQGNYGYTF. As DNA, the CDR3 is TGTGCCAGCAGCCCGGGACAGGGAAACTATGGCTACACCTTC.

This clone was recorded once. This chain uses TRBV2 with TRBJ2-1; 8 bases fit TRBD2. V shed 2 bases and J 4 bases; nucleotides not matched to a gene: 4. CDR1 SNHLY and CDR2 FYNNEI come from the germline V gene. The CDR3 has 15 residues. CDR3 region: CASSESGGEYNEQFF. DNA for the CDR3: TGTGCCAGCAGTGAAAGCGGGGGCGAATACAATGAGCAGTTCTTC. The full variable domain, completed using reference TRBV2 and TRBJ2-1, is EPEVTQTPSHQVTQMGQEVILRCVPISNHLYFYWYRQILGQKVEFLVSFYNNEISEKSEIFDDQFSVERPDGSNFTLKIRSTKLEDSAMYFCASSESGGEYNEQFFGPGTRLTVL.

The chain links TRBV6-1 to TRBJ1-2; 8 nucleotides align to TRBD1. CDR3 length equals 13 residues. Germline V gene data show CDR1 as MNHNS and CDR2 as SASEGT. V gave up 3 bases and J gave up 7 bases; unmatched junction bases: 4. CDR3 loop: CASSEQGARGYTF. DNA of the CDR3: TGTGCCAGCAGTGAGCAGGGGGCGCGTGGCTACACCTTC.